Listed below are T cell receptor beta chains from one sample, sequenced in a study of blood T cell repertoires in COVID-19. The data were produced by immunoSEQ multiplex PCR, yet TCRdb's version contains in-frame clones alone and is incomplete. Altogether roughly 60,000 clones are present, approximately 85% being singletons, with the ten largest covering 9.5% to 15%. Source material: peripheral blood. The receptors derive from a human donor in a cohort sampled during active COVID-19. Both conserved end residues are part of each CDR3. Each record gives: clone size, J gene, D gene, V gene, CDR3 protein, CDR3 DNA. A D gene is named only where the DNA matches it firmly. The size entry is marked missing in some rows and otherwise reads once, few, many or a size class.

clone size: -
J gene: TRBJ1-3
D gene: -
V gene: TRBV19
CDR3 protein: CASTTGDSGNTIYF
CDR3 DNA: TGTGCCAGTACGACAGGCGACTCTGGAAACACCATATATTTT

clone size: -
J gene: TRBJ2-1
D gene: -
V gene: TRBV18
CDR3 protein: CASSPFQDNEQFF
CDR3 DNA: TGTGCCAGCTCACCATTCCAGGACAATGAGCAGTTCTTC

clone size: -
J gene: TRBJ1-6
D gene: TRBD1
V gene: TRBV28
CDR3 protein: CASSSITGQGDSPLHF
CDR3 DNA: TGTGCCAGCAGTAGTATAACGGGACAGGGGGATTCACCCCTCCACTTT

clone size: -
J gene: TRBJ2-5
D gene: -
V gene: TRBV30
CDR3 protein: CAWSVQGPRETQYF
CDR3 DNA: TGTGCCTGGAGTGTACAGGGTCCTAGGGAGACCCAGTACTTC

clone size: few
J gene: TRBJ1-1
D gene: TRBD1
V gene: TRBV6-5
CDR3 protein: CASSYSSGGAGEAFF
CDR3 DNA: TGTGCCAGCAGTTACTCATCAGGGGGCGCGGGTGAAGCTTTCTTT

clone size: -
J gene: TRBJ2-7
D gene: TRBD1
V gene: TRBV9
CDR3 protein: CASSTEPTGTGTYEQYF
CDR3 DNA: TGTGCCAGCAGCACAGAGCCAACGGGGACAGGGACATACGAGCAGTACTTC

clone size: -
J gene: TRBJ2-7
D gene: -
V gene: TRBV30
CDR3 protein: CAWSVRGGEQYF
CDR3 DNA: TGTGCCTGGAGTGTAAGGGGAGGAGAGCAGTACTTC

clone size: -
J gene: TRBJ1-5
D gene: TRBD1
V gene: TRBV9
CDR3 protein: CASSPRQGGQPQHF
CDR3 DNA: TGTGCCAGCAGCCCAAGACAGGGCGGTCAGCCCCAGCATTTT

clone size: -
J gene: TRBJ2-3
D gene: -
V gene: TRBV5-1
CDR3 protein: CASSSLSGDTQYF
CDR3 DNA: TGCGCCAGCAGCTCACTTTCAGGGGATACGCAGTATTTT

clone size: -
J gene: TRBJ2-1
D gene: -
V gene: TRBV29-1
CDR3 protein: CSVEEGSNEQFF
CDR3 DNA: TGCAGCGTTGAGGAGGGTTCAAATGAGCAGTTCTTC

clone size: few
J gene: TRBJ2-5
D gene: TRBD1
V gene: TRBV10-3
CDR3 protein: CAISDQQGPKETQYF
CDR3 DNA: TGTGCCATCAGTGACCAACAGGGGCCGAAAGAGACCCAGTACTTC

clone size: -
J gene: TRBJ2-5
D gene: -
V gene: TRBV10-3
CDR3 protein: CAISESGTPQETQYF
CDR3 DNA: TGTGCCATCAGTGAATCCGGGACTCCTCAAGAGACCCAGTACTTC

clone size: -
J gene: TRBJ2-3
D gene: TRBD2
V gene: TRBV24-1
CDR3 protein: CATSDLASGRATDTQYF
CDR3 DNA: TGTGCCACCAGTGATTTGGCTAGCGGGAGGGCTACAGATACGCAGTATTTT

clone size: -
J gene: TRBJ2-5
D gene: TRBD1
V gene: TRBV5-1
CDR3 protein: CASSPGDRGRGETQYF
CDR3 DNA: TGCGCCAGCAGCCCGGGGGACAGGGGGCGCGGAGAGACCCAGTACTTC

clone size: -
J gene: TRBJ2-7
D gene: -
V gene: TRBV14
CDR3 protein: CASSQGLARRYEQYF
CDR3 DNA: TGTGCCAGCAGCCAAGGTTTGGCACGGAGATACGAGCAGTACTTC

clone size: -
J gene: TRBJ2-3
D gene: TRBD1
V gene: TRBV9
CDR3 protein: CASSVRQGVDTQYF
CDR3 DNA: TGTGCCAGCAGCGTACGGCAGGGGGTAGATACGCAGTATTTT

clone size: -
J gene: TRBJ2-5
D gene: -
V gene: TRBV28
CDR3 protein: CASSPPVSYQETQYF
CDR3 DNA: TGTGCCAGCAGTCCACCCGTTAGTTATCAAGAGACCCAGTACTTC

clone size: -
J gene: TRBJ2-1
D gene: TRBD2
V gene: TRBV4-3
CDR3 protein: CASSQDGPSGRGVGSYNEQFF
CDR3 DNA: TGCGCCAGCAGCCAAGATGGGCCTAGCGGGAGAGGGGTCGGCTCCTACAATGAGCAGTTCTTC

clone size: -
J gene: TRBJ2-2
D gene: TRBD1
V gene: TRBV5-1
CDR3 protein: CASSPGQGNTGELFF
CDR3 DNA: TGCGCCAGCAGCCCAGGACAGGGAAACACCGGGGAGCTGTTTTTT

clone size: -
J gene: TRBJ2-7
D gene: -
V gene: TRBV4-1
CDR3 protein: CASSQPGVITYEQYF
CDR3 DNA: TGCGCCAGCAGCCAACCAGGGGTGATCACCTACGAGCAGTACTTC

clone size: -
J gene: TRBJ2-1
D gene: TRBD2
V gene: TRBV13
CDR3 protein: CASSRKLAGVDEQFF
CDR3 DNA: TGTGCCAGCAGCCGAAAACTAGCGGGAGTAGATGAGCAGTTCTTC

clone size: -
J gene: TRBJ1-1
D gene: -
V gene: TRBV2
CDR3 protein: CASSEVLYTEAFF
CDR3 DNA: TGTGCCAGCAGTGAAGTATTATACACTGAAGCTTTCTTT

clone size: -
J gene: TRBJ1-1
D gene: TRBD1
V gene: TRBV11-3
CDR3 protein: CASSRQGTTEAFF
CDR3 DNA: TGTGCCAGCAGCCGACAGGGCACCACTGAAGCTTTCTTT

clone size: -
J gene: TRBJ1-2
D gene: -
V gene: TRBV7-9
CDR3 protein: CASSPTRGDYGYTF
CDR3 DNA: TGTGCCAGCAGCCCCACCCGGGGGGACTATGGCTACACCTTC

clone size: -
J gene: TRBJ2-1
D gene: TRBD1
V gene: TRBV24-1
CDR3 protein: CATSDLQGGYNHEQFF
CDR3 DNA: TGTGCCACCAGTGACTTACAGGGGGGCTACAATCATGAGCAGTTCTTC

clone size: once
J gene: TRBJ2-5
D gene: -
V gene: TRBV5-1
CDR3 protein: CASSTDGGQETQYF
CDR3 DNA: TGCGCCAGCAGCACGGATGGGGGGCAAGAGACCCAGTACTTC

clone size: -
J gene: TRBJ2-7
D gene: -
V gene: TRBV4-1
CDR3 protein: CASSQDGAGFNEQYF
CDR3 DNA: TGCGCCAGCAGCCAAGATGGGGCAGGGTTCAACGAGCAGTACTTC

clone size: -
J gene: TRBJ2-7
D gene: TRBD1
V gene: TRBV28
CDR3 protein: CASTKSWTGGDEQYF
CDR3 DNA: TGTGCCAGCACCAAGAGTTGGACAGGGGGAGACGAGCAGTACTTC

clone size: many
J gene: TRBJ2-7
D gene: TRBD1
V gene: TRBV20-1
CDR3 protein: CSANRGEEQYF
CDR3 DNA: TGCAGTGCCAACAGGGGTGAAGAGCAGTACTTC

clone size: -
J gene: TRBJ1-2
D gene: -
V gene: TRBV6-2/TRBV6-3
CDR3 protein: CASSREGVGGYTF
CDR3 DNA: TGTGCCAGCAGCCGAGAAGGGGTTGGGGGCTACACCTTC

clone size: -
J gene: TRBJ1-1
D gene: TRBD1
V gene: TRBV4-3
CDR3 protein: CASSQGTGGFRNTEAFF
CDR3 DNA: TGCGCCAGCAGCCAGGGGACAGGGGGTTTTAGGAACACTGAAGCTTTCTTT

clone size: -
J gene: TRBJ1-2
D gene: TRBD1
V gene: TRBV5-4
CDR3 protein: CASSPGQGRGYGYTF
CDR3 DNA: TGTGCCAGCAGCCCAGGACAGGGAAGGGGCTATGGCTACACCTTC

clone size: once
J gene: TRBJ2-5
D gene: TRBD2
V gene: TRBV19
CDR3 protein: CASSIGLAVQETQYF
CDR3 DNA: TGTGCCAGTAGTATTGGGCTAGCGGTTCAAGAGACCCAGTACTTC

clone size: -
J gene: TRBJ2-3
D gene: -
V gene: TRBV18
CDR3 protein: CASSPPRVSTDTQYF
CDR3 DNA: TGTGCCAGCTCACCACCGCGCGTTAGCACAGATACGCAGTATTTT

clone size: -
J gene: TRBJ1-4
D gene: -
V gene: TRBV28
CDR3 protein: CASSSPHRAPNEKLFF
CDR3 DNA: TGTGCCAGCAGTTCTCCCCACAGGGCACCTAATGAAAAACTGTTTTTT

clone size: few
J gene: TRBJ2-7
D gene: -
V gene: TRBV14
CDR3 protein: CASSQNLRGYEQYF
CDR3 DNA: TGTGCCAGCAGCCAAAACTTGCGTGGTTACGAGCAGTACTTC